These T cell receptor beta chains were read from a single sample in a study of T cells in Graves' hyperthyroidism and ophthalmopathy. TCRdb re-analysed the multiplex PCR reads in MiXCR, keeping a single row per CDR3 protein. This table has hundreds of thousands of distinct CDR3 sequences, 13% appearing once. The sequenced material came from blood. Receptors were obtained from a woman between 18 and 29 years old with Graves' hyperthyroidism. The CDR3 runs from the conserved cysteine through the conserved F or W.

j_call: TRBJ1-5; v_call: TRBV6-2/TRBV6-3; cdr3_aa: CASMETGNQPQHF
j_call: TRBJ1-4; v_call: TRBV20-1; cdr3_aa: CSGHYSEKLFF
j_call: TRBJ2-2; v_call: TRBV5-8; cdr3_aa: CASSWRSGGPTPGELFF
j_call: TRBJ2-7; v_call: TRBV20-1; cdr3_aa: CSARGHSGTYEQYF
j_call: TRBJ1-5; v_call: TRBV14; cdr3_aa: CASSQDFWQPQHF
j_call: TRBJ1-6; v_call: TRBV12-3/TRBV12-4; cdr3_aa: CASRGRGRDSPLHF
j_call: TRBJ1-1; v_call: TRBV15; cdr3_aa: CATSEGTGSPEAFF
j_call: TRBJ2-7; v_call: TRBV20-1; cdr3_aa: CSAIKGAGFSYEQYF
j_call: TRBJ2-7; v_call: TRBV18; cdr3_aa: CASSPYHRDGSSYEQYF
j_call: TRBJ2-3; v_call: TRBV14; cdr3_aa: CASSRTRLAGGQDTQYF
j_call: TRBJ2-1; v_call: TRBV20-1; cdr3_aa: CSAPLGDSGFYNEQFF
j_call: TRBJ1-1; v_call: TRBV29-1; cdr3_aa: CSVERGFTEAFF
j_call: TRBJ1-1; v_call: TRBV28; cdr3_aa: CASRPGTENTEAFF
j_call: TRBJ2-2; v_call: TRBV9; cdr3_aa: CASSVAAGTGELFF
j_call: TRBJ2-7; v_call: TRBV2; cdr3_aa: CASTEWASGKDEQYF
j_call: TRBJ2-5; v_call: TRBV7-9; cdr3_aa: CASSPDRTETQYF
j_call: TRBJ2-5; v_call: TRBV7-8; cdr3_aa: CASSSVTWGETQYF
j_call: TRBJ1-4; v_call: TRBV28; cdr3_aa: CASRSPQGFGEKLFF
j_call: TRBJ2-3; v_call: TRBV14; cdr3_aa: CASSRTARVGDTQYF
j_call: TRBJ1-2; v_call: TRBV24-1; cdr3_aa: CATSDSGWGGEFYGYTF
j_call: TRBJ2-2; v_call: TRBV28; cdr3_aa: CASSLGRHKNTGELFF
j_call: TRBJ2-7; v_call: TRBV20-1; cdr3_aa: CSAWTGGSYEQYF
j_call: TRBJ1-1; v_call: TRBV6-1; cdr3_aa: CASSSGQGKARTEAFF
j_call: TRBJ2-1; v_call: TRBV29-1; cdr3_aa: CSVPPPEDFDEQFF
j_call: TRBJ2-5; v_call: TRBV20-1; cdr3_aa: CSAPRVPLRNQETQYF
j_call: TRBJ2-7; v_call: TRBV11-3; cdr3_aa: CASSLDGDSSPYEQYF
j_call: TRBJ2-1; v_call: TRBV6-2/TRBV6-3; cdr3_aa: CASSEWTNYNEQFF
j_call: TRBJ1-6; v_call: TRBV4-1; cdr3_aa: CASSQAPPGGVNSPLHF
j_call: TRBJ2-1; v_call: TRBV15; cdr3_aa: CATSRWGLGNEQFF
j_call: TRBJ2-7; v_call: TRBV3-1; cdr3_aa: CASSLNGRNEQYF
j_call: TRBJ1-3; v_call: TRBV9; cdr3_aa: CASSVESYDVISGNTIYF
j_call: TRBJ1-5; v_call: TRBV20-1; cdr3_aa: CSATSYKIRDSGGWPQHF
j_call: TRBJ2-7; v_call: TRBV6-5; cdr3_aa: CASSYNPGLGQGIYEQYF
j_call: TRBJ1-3; v_call: TRBV28; cdr3_aa: CASSLGTASGNTIYF
j_call: TRBJ1-5; v_call: TRBV18; cdr3_aa: CASSQAATDLGSPQHF